These T cell receptor beta chains were read from a single sample in a study of cytomegalovirus exposure and HLA in healthy donors. Some clones are missing from TCRdb's copy, which holds only in-frame ones; the method was immunoSEQ multiplex PCR. Here the sample spans about 120,000 clones, roughly 72% being singletons. Material: PBMCs. The receptor set was obtained from a woman between 45 and 60 years old in good health and CMV-seropositive. Each CDR3 is given with its conserved first and last residue. The order of the fields is CDR3 DNA, CDR3 protein, J gene, V gene, clone size, D gene. D genes are given only for firm matches. Where a row states a size, it is once, few, many or the class of an expanded clone; other rows omit it.

CDR3 DNA: TGTGCCTGGAGCCAGATCAGGGTTTCGAACACTGAAGCTTTCTTT
CDR3 protein: CAWSQIRVSNTEAFF
J gene: TRBJ1-1
V gene: TRBV30
clone size: once
D gene: NA

CDR3 DNA: TGTGCCAGCTCATCCCGGGACACACTGAACACTGAAGCTTTCTTT
CDR3 protein: CASSSRDTLNTEAFF
J gene: TRBJ1-1
V gene: TRBV18
clone size: NA
D gene: NA

CDR3 DNA: TGTGCCAGCAGTGAGAATACAGGGCTTGATCAGCCCCAGCATTTT
CDR3 protein: CASSENTGLDQPQHF
J gene: TRBJ1-5
V gene: TRBV25-1
clone size: NA
D gene: NA

CDR3 DNA: TGTGCCAGCAGTTACGGACAGGGCAGGAATGAGCAGTTCTTC
CDR3 protein: CASSYGQGRNEQFF
J gene: TRBJ2-1
V gene: TRBV6-6
clone size: NA
D gene: TRBD1

CDR3 DNA: TGTGCCAGCAGCTTAGTTGGGACAGGGAACTACGAGCAGTACTTC
CDR3 protein: CASSLVGTGNYEQYF
J gene: TRBJ2-7
V gene: TRBV7-9
clone size: NA
D gene: TRBD1

CDR3 DNA: TGTGCCAGCAGTACCCCGGGGGACAATGAGCAGTTCTTC
CDR3 protein: CASSTPGDNEQFF
J gene: TRBJ2-1
V gene: TRBV6-5
clone size: NA
D gene: NA

CDR3 DNA: TGTGCCAGCAGCACCCCGGGACTAGCGGGAGGGAATGAGCAGTTCTTC
CDR3 protein: CASSTPGLAGGNEQFF
J gene: TRBJ2-1
V gene: TRBV7-3
clone size: NA
D gene: TRBD2

CDR3 DNA: TGTGCCAGCAGCCTCAGACAGGGTGGCAATGAGCAGTTCTTC
CDR3 protein: CASSLRQGGNEQFF
J gene: TRBJ2-1
V gene: TRBV7-2
clone size: NA
D gene: TRBD1

CDR3 DNA: TGTGCCAGCAGCCAATATCATGGGACAGGGGGTCGCAATCAGCCCCAGCATTTT
CDR3 protein: CASSQYHGTGGRNQPQHF
J gene: TRBJ1-5
V gene: TRBV16
clone size: NA
D gene: TRBD1

CDR3 DNA: TGTGCCAGCACCCTTCAGGGGGCAGCCAAAAACATTCAGTACTTC
CDR3 protein: CASTLQGAAKNIQYF
J gene: TRBJ2-4
V gene: TRBV11-2
clone size: NA
D gene: TRBD1

CDR3 DNA: TGCGCCAGCAGTAAGACAGGGGGTCGCGACGAGCAGTACTTC
CDR3 protein: CASSKTGGRDEQYF
J gene: TRBJ2-7
V gene: TRBV10-1
clone size: NA
D gene: TRBD1

CDR3 DNA: TGCGCCAGCAGCCTACCGACAGCACAAATAAGCTCTGGGGCCAACGTCCTGACTTTC
CDR3 protein: CASSLPTAQISSGANVLTF
J gene: TRBJ2-6
V gene: TRBV5-1
clone size: NA
D gene: NA

CDR3 DNA: TGTGCCAGCTCAGAAGGGACAGGGTCAGGTCAGCCCCAGCATTTT
CDR3 protein: CASSEGTGSGQPQHF
J gene: TRBJ1-5
V gene: TRBV18
clone size: NA
D gene: TRBD1

CDR3 DNA: TGTGCCAGCAGCTTAGATTATAGCGGTGCCTACGAGCAGTACTTC
CDR3 protein: CASSLDYSGAYEQYF
J gene: TRBJ2-7
V gene: TRBV7-8
clone size: NA
D gene: NA

CDR3 DNA: TGTGCCAGCGCCGGACAGGGTAACACTGAAGCTTTCTTT
CDR3 protein: CASAGQGNTEAFF
J gene: TRBJ1-1
V gene: TRBV27
clone size: NA
D gene: TRBD1

CDR3 DNA: TGTGCCAGCAGCGCCGGGACAGGGGACTACGAGCAGTACTTC
CDR3 protein: CASSAGTGDYEQYF
J gene: TRBJ2-7
V gene: TRBV7-9
clone size: NA
D gene: TRBD1